This T cell receptor beta chain was identified during a study of cytomegalovirus exposure and HLA in healthy donors (dated by TCRdb to the late 2010s). In the study overall: An earlier analysis of some 500 of the donors reported 276 Gb of sequence data and roughly 110 million unique TCR beta sequences from about 200 million T cells. Of the approximately 400 genotyped donors, 80% to 90% were placed in the genetic ancestry cluster associated with self-reported Caucasian donors. Donor age, sex, ethnicity and CMV serostatus were compiled alongside the repertoire data. The aim of the study was to test whether cataloging public T cell receptors could identify signatures of past pathogen exposure. All discovery cohort repertoires had been generated on a single sequencing platform. Rather than using new phenotypic data, the later analysis identified candidate immune exposures from TCR beta sequences and from how often those sequences occurred across donors. Among about 410 genotyped donors of the cohort, an average of about 220,000 unique TCR beta nucleotide sequences was sequenced per donor, of which about 18% were non-productive. To decide whether each TCR beta V gene segment behaved as functional or pseudogenic, an earlier analysis of some 580 of the donors relied on high-throughput TCR beta sequencing. A handful of DR-DQ haplotypes were handled as single units for association and clustering because linkage in the cohort was strong. A later analysis re-analyzed previously published TCR beta repertoires from about 730 donors and added high-resolution HLA genotyping to study TCR occurrence patterns. The number of donors typed differed by locus, with roughly 629-640 for A, B, C, DRB1 and DQB1, roughly 520 for DQA1, 600 to 610 for DPA1, and 472 for DPB1. HLA typing included class I and class II loci at four-digit resolution. Genome-wide SNP genotypes for about 65% of the 666 donors were used in a later genetic analysis, which treated that subset as a discovery cohort. High-throughput TCR immunosequencing, statistical association of individual TCRs with disease status, and machine learning were combined to predict cytomegalovirus infection status. The study profiled the T cell repertoires of 500 to 800 subjects by immunosequencing and related them to cytomegalovirus serostatus. About 310 gigabases of sequencing data and tens of millions of unique TCR sequences were included in an early release covering about 700 HLA-typed donors. A separate validation cohort of some 130 different subjects was used in addition to the approximately 700-subject first cohort.

What the research found in general, with its limitations: Linkage disequilibrium might explain the correlated functional status among segregating V segments, but an unknown experimental factor could not be ruled out. V-gene and J-gene trimming of TCR beta chains was associated with a missense DCLRE1C variant in a later genetic analysis, and the association was replicated in an independent cohort. A later analysis found that HLA-associated TCR beta chains were more clonally expanded and had lower generation probabilities than equally common non-associated chains. The authors suggested that the approach could potentially be extended to other disease states and immunological phenotypes. According to a later genetic analysis, donors in an Asian-associated ancestry cluster had fewer N-insertions in productive TCRs than the approximately 650-donor mean. Most TCR sequences were seen in very few donors, while some public TCRs were found in many individuals. The presence/absence analyses assumed that sequencing depth was roughly uniform across donors, and that assumption may not be true. A later analysis found that TCR association rates varied across HLA loci, with DRB1 alleles showing the most associated TCRs and HLA-C alleles the fewest. A total of roughly 160 TCR beta chains were listed by the study as associated with cytomegalovirus. A further reported finding was that TCR beta sequences accurately predicted the HLA-A and HLA-B alleles for most subjects in the first cohort. Because the 87-base-pair reads could not distinguish some IMGT-functional V segments, including TRBV6-2 and TRBV6-3, those segments were excluded. Roughly 17 rarely observed V segments, including chromosome 9 orphons, were excluded from the earlier analysis of approximately 500 of the donors because counts were too low. A later analysis found that most CMV-associated TCR beta chains appeared HLA-restricted, with HLA associations seemingly driven largely by CMV exposure. In a later analysis, several top co-occurrence clusters were reported to appear linked to parvovirus B19, influenza, CMV and Epstein-Barr virus. The only immune exposure information available for the cohort was CMV serostatus. Specific HLA alleles were associated with over 15,000 TCR beta sequences at a false discovery rate of 0.05 in a later analysis. Assigning TCR associations to individual alleles was difficult when HLA alleles, especially DR and DQ, strongly co-occurred. A group of highly shared sequence variants was considered likely to be a technical artifact of the sequencing pipeline. In vitro tests confirmed that a few of the cytomegalovirus-associated TCR beta chains recognize cytomegalovirus antigens. The classifier was reported to diagnose cytomegalovirus status with high specificity and sensitivity in both the original cohort and the validation cohort. Broadly in line with IMGT annotations, most TCR beta V segments showed up in productive rearrangements about 87% or about 30% of the time in an earlier analysis of several hundred of the donors. Only TCR beta chains were sequenced in this cohort, and the absence of alpha or paired-chain data limited detectable features. Because HLA typing was missing for some donors at each locus, association tests included only the typed subset.

Receptor amplification or capture employed the immunoSEQ multiplex PCR assay. The multiplex PCR relied on a mix of 60 forward primers for TCR Vbeta segments and 13 reverse primers for TCR Jbeta segments. The CDR3 region of rearranged TCR beta genes was amplified from genomic DNA with a multiplex PCR assay. The Illumina HiSeq System was used to sequence the amplified TCR beta libraries as 87-base-pair reads. As for how the authors treated the data: A later analysis tallied some 79 million unique TCR beta chains across the 550 to 850 repertoires, and 10 million to 11 million of those chains were shared by two or more donors. A nearest-neighbor algorithm error-corrected the raw reads and collapsed the reads into unique sequences, merging closely related sequences to remove PCR and sequencing errors. CDR3 sequences were aligned to IMGT reference sequences to assign V, D and J gene segments. For a sequence to be retained, at least a six-nucleotide match to both a V gene segment and a J gene segment was required. A rearrangement counted as productive if the CDR3 had no stop codons and remained in frame with V and J, and every other rearrangement counted as non-productive. CDR3 was defined according to IMGT convention as the region running from the second conserved V-encoded cysteine to the conserved J-encoded phenylalanine. The earlier analysis of some 540 of the donors excluded any sequence lacking an unambiguous match to a single V gene segment. In an earlier analysis of roughly 500 of the donors, V segments were called functional above 56.7% productive rearrangements and were called segregating when the between-donor standard deviation exceeded 5%. A statistical classification framework was built to diagnose cytomegalovirus status from the catalog of TCR beta chain sequences. A later analysis assigned V and J genes by comparing TCR nucleotide sequences with IMGT/GENE-DB human TR gene sequences. In a later analysis, CDR3 sequences and most-parsimonious VDJ recombination scenarios were assigned using the TCRdist pipeline. In a later analysis, every TCR beta chain was defined by the combination of its CDR3 amino acid sequence and its V-gene family, and reads without a unique V-gene family were dropped. To address suspected cross-contamination and a sequencing artifact, a later analysis removed 592 highly shared, low-generation-probability nucleotide sequences. A later analysis calculated a clonal expansion index for each public chain from normalized within-repertoire ranks of inferred template counts. A later analysis computed generation probabilities with a VDJ recombination model fitted to out-of-frame rearrangements, and checked the results against IGoR. Hypergeometric tests were used in a later analysis to score TCR-TCR, TCR-HLA and TCR-CMV co-occurrence, with a repertoire-size bias correction applied to the TCR pairs. False discovery rates were estimated in a later analysis by permuting HLA or CMV assignments 20 times. In a later analysis, co-occurring TCRs were grouped using DBSCAN, and TCRdist sequence similarity was added for clustering within HLA-allele-positive subsets. Repertoires with fewer than 30,000 or more than 120,000 public chains, plus five repertoires with anomalous nucleotide sharing, were excluded from co-occurrence clustering. TCRdb re-hosts the immuneACCESS table, in-frame sequences only. Its copies lack some clones; in the studies checked, an unresolved V gene accounts for under half of them, and the cause for the rest is not known. For V, J and clone size, that table is used; D and trimming come from the DNA. This sample gives 110,000 to 150,000 clones in total; roughly 73% of them show up just once. Of the sample, under 2% is held by the ten largest clones.

The germline V gene provides CDR1 MDHEN and CDR2 SYDVKM. The germline V end is reduced by 6 bases and the J end by 8 bases; junction bases left unmatched: 9. Measured from the cysteine to the phenylalanine, the CDR3 is 13 residues long. Only the CDR3 part of the read is kept: 39 bases, read in frame from the first base. In total, approximately 610 healthy bone marrow donors made up the cohort. Cohort members were all nominally healthy when sampled, although unrecorded immune exposures were likely present. The donor tested CMV seronegative, placing the donor among the 350 or so seronegative members of the cohort. Each donor provided a peripheral blood sample, and peripheral blood mononuclear cells were used for TCR beta sequencing. The Qiagen DNeasy Blood Extraction Kit was used to extract genomic DNA from the blood cell samples. As to this clone: There is no known antigen for this receptor. Per-base quality was not reported, and no clone a single base away is much larger than it.

The origin of this receptor is a female donor in good health and CMV-seronegative. The chain is encoded by TRBV28 joined to TRBJ1-2, and 7 junction bases match TRBD1. Sequenced input: PBMCs. The CDR3 protein sequence reads: CASSLQGNWGYTF. The DNA sequence is as follows: TGTGCCAGCAGCCTACAGGGGAATTGGGGCTACACCTTC.